This T cell receptor (beta chain) was retrieved from a study of shared clonotypes between healthy human individuals. Clones were read by immunoSEQ multiplex PCR, and TCRdb kept only the in-frame ones, dropping some. The table shows around 2.5 million clones, with 80% to 95% occurring only once. The CDR3 has 13 residues. Germline V gene sequence: CDR1 MNHEY, CDR2 SMNVEV (reference sequence). Trimming took 3 bases from V and 9 from J, leaving 11 bases between them. General study points: In having few donors, the study represented limited genetic and exposure-history diversity. In general, naive subsets displayed greater estimated richness than memory subsets did. Large sequencing depth failed to make sorted-subset sequencing complete, rarefaction showed.

For this clone: The antigen is unknown.

The V call is TRBV27, the J call TRBJ2-2; no definite D call. The receptor was isolated from a man between 18 and 29 years old in good health. Some clones in this sample may be carry-over from other donors' samples. Material for sequencing was naive CD4+ T cells from PBMCs. The subset denotes: CD45RA+ positively selected. In DNA, the CDR3 is TGTGCCAGCAGTTTCTGGGCCCTCCGGGAGCTGTTTTTT. Encoded protein: CASSFWALRELFF.